These 22 T cell receptor beta chains originate from one sample sequenced in a study of T cell repertoires in ileal Crohn's disease. Measured with immunoSEQ multiplex PCR; TCRdb has only the in-frame clones, and not every one. The table includes 15,000 to 20,000 clones, approximately 86% detected once. Sequencing input: ileal tissue. These receptors were taken from an adult with Crohn's disease.

This chain links TRBV18 with TRBJ2-2; possibly TRBD2 for D (5 bases). CDR1 is KGHSH and CDR2 is LQKENI in the germline V gene. CDR3 size: 15 residues. Between the trimmed V and J ends, which lost 4 bases and 4 bases, there was a span of 13 bases. CDR3: CASSRSRRGTGELFF. The CDR3 nucleotides read TGTGCCAGCTCACGATCTCGCCGGGGCACCGGGGAGCTGTTTTTT.

This rearrangement joins TRBV18 to TRBJ2-7; 11 positions match TRBD2. After removal of 3 bases from V and 2 bases from J, the junction contained 9 bases not matched to a gene. CDR3 size: 17 residues. CDR1 is KGHSH, CDR2 LQKENI, per germline. CDR3 amino acids: CASSPRLAGFTAYEQYF. CDR3 DNA sequence: TGTGCCAGCTCACCCCGACTAGCGGGATTCACCGCCTACGAGCAGTACTTC.

CDR3 sequence (DNA): TGTGCCATCAGTGACGACATTAGCAATCAGCCCCAGCATTTT. It specifies CAISDDISNQPQHF. The rearrangement joins TRBV10-3 to TRBJ1-5, with D unclear. The CDR3 runs to 14 residues. Trimming shortened V by 3 bases and J by 0 bases, and 6 bases separated the two germline ends. Germline CDR1 and CDR2: ENHRY and SYGVKD.

This clone has only a few counts. The junction does not match germline at one end; this may be a read error. The V and J genes are TRBV18 and TRBJ1-5; D call uncertain. The length of the CDR3 is 13 residues. The germline gives CDR1 KGHSH, CDR2 LQKENI. The CDR3 bases are TGTGCCAGCTCATACCTCCACAATGAGCCCCAGCATTTT. Encoded protein: CASSYLHNEPQHF.

The chain couples TRBV7-2 to TRBJ2-1; 11 positions match TRBD2. Unmatched junction bases numbered 3, after V lost 0 bases and J lost 2 bases. The germline gives CDR1 SGHTA, CDR2 FQGNSA. CDR3 length equals 17 residues. The CDR3 bases are TGTGCCAGCAGCTTAGCAGTAGCGGGAGGGGCCTACAATGAGCAGTTCTTC. Its protein is CASSLAVAGGAYNEQFF.

The chain has TRBV5-1 and TRBJ2-1; TRBD1 matches 11 bases. Trimming at V came to 4 bases and at J to 5 bases, leaving 8 bases not matched to a gene. This CDR3 is 16 amino acids long. Germline CDR1 SGHRS, CDR2 YFSETQ. The chain's CDR3 is CASSPRTGGYNNEQFF. The DNA of the CDR3 is TGCGCCAGCAGCCCAAGGACAGGGGGCTATAACAATGAGCAGTTCTTC.

The chain has TRBV5-1 and TRBJ2-1; 12 bases fit TRBD2. V lost 0 bases and J lost 6; bases outside the gene matches: 4. The CDR3 is 16 amino acids. In germline, CDR1 is SGHRS, CDR2 YFSETQ. CDR3 residues: CASSLVASGRANEQFF. In DNA, the CDR3 is TGCGCCAGCAGCTTGGTTGCTAGCGGGAGGGCCAATGAGCAGTTCTTC.

The rearrangement joins TRBV27 to TRBJ1-1, with 7 bases that match TRBD1. With V trimmed by 5 bases and J by 3 bases, 9 bases remained unmatched. CDR1 is MNHEY and CDR2 is SMNVEV in the germline V gene (reference sequence). This CDR3 is built from 15 residues. CDR3 protein: CASSPPTGWHTEAFF. CDR3 sequence (DNA): TGTGCCAGCAGTCCCCCGACAGGGTGGCACACTGAAGCTTTCTTT.

The chain carries TRBV6-1 and TRBJ1-5, with D uncertain. The length of the CDR3 is 16 residues. Trimming stripped 2 bases from V and 2 bases from J, with 13 bases between. The germline CDR1 and CDR2 sequences are MNHNS and SASEGT. CDR3 in amino acids: CASSEIVGGGNQPQHF. DNA of the CDR3: TGTGCCAGCAGTGAAATTGTGGGCGGGGGCAATCAGCCCCAGCATTTT.

This chain joins TRBV5-1 and TRBJ2-5; D might be TRBD1 (6 bases). The germline CDR1 and CDR2 sequences are SGHRS and YFSETQ. This CDR3 has 14 amino acids. Trimming took 4 bases from V and 2 from J, leaving 12 bases between them. The CDR3 protein is CASSDGTPQETQYF. The CDR3 coding sequence is TGCGCCAGCAGCGACGGGACACCGCAAGAGACCCAGTACTTC.

The chain combines TRBV5-8 with TRBJ2-3; D gene uncertain. Trimming pared 5 bases from V and 4 bases from J, leaving 5 bases between. The CDR3 covers 11 residues. In germline, CDR1 is SGHTS, CDR2 YDEGEE. The CDR3: CASRPADTQYF. CDR3 nucleotide sequence: TGTGCCAGCAGGCCAGCAGATACGCAGTATTTT. Full variable domain (outside the CDR3, taken from reference TRBV5-8 and TRBJ2-3): EAGVTQSPTHLIKTRGQQATLRCSPISGHTSVYWYQQALGLGLQFLLWYDEGEERNRGNFPPRFSGRQFPNYSSELNVNALELEDSALYLCASRPADTQYFGPGTRLTVL.

The chain couples TRBV6-1 to TRBJ1-2, with D possibly being TRBD1 (6 bases). Germline lookup yields CDR1 MNHNS and CDR2 SASEGT. This CDR3 comprises 14 residues. The V gene lost 2 bases and the J gene lost 13 bases, with 20 bases spanning the gap. CDR3 DNA sequence: TGTGCCAGCAGTGAATTAGTAGGACAGCTATCCGTCACCTTC. Its translation is CASSELVGQLSVTF.

The chain carries TRBV4-1 and TRBJ2-3; 7 nucleotides match TRBD2. J gave up 6 bases and V 0 bases, and 9 bases lay outside the gene matches. CDR3 length: 16 residues. Germline V gene data show CDR1 as MGHRA and CDR2 as YSYEKL. CDR3: CASSQDPGGRRDTQYF. The CDR3 DNA is TGCGCCAGCAGCCAAGATCCGGGCGGGAGAAGGGATACGCAGTATTTT.

The rearrangement uses TRBV19 and TRBJ1-1, with a tentative D call TRBD1 (6 bases). The CDR3 runs 13 residues. Germline CDR1 reads LNHDA; CDR2 reads SQIVND (reference sequence). The V end was cut by 7 bases, the J end by 4 bases, with 13 bases between. The CDR3 DNA reads as TGTGCCAGTATCACAGGGATGAGCACTGAAGCTTTCTTT. This sequence encodes CASITGMSTEAFF. The whole variable domain, remainder taken from reference TRBV19 and TRBJ1-1, is DGGITQSPKYLFRKEGQNVTLSCEQNLNHDAMYWYRQDPGQGLRLIYYSQIVNDFQKGDIAEGYSVSREKKESFPLTVTSAQKNPTAFYLCASITGMSTEAFFGQGTRLTVV.

This clone was observed a few times. This rearrangement joins TRBV13 to TRBJ2-7; 10 positions agree with TRBD2. The V gene's germline CDR1 is PRHDT and CDR2 FYEKMQ (reference sequence). CDR3 length: 16 residues. Trimming cost V 2 bases and J 7 bases; bases outside gene matches: 11. Here the CDR3 reads CASSLILAGVAGEQYF. The CDR3 nucleotides read TGTGCCAGCAGCTTAATCCTAGCGGGAGTAGCCGGGGAGCAGTACTTC.

This clone was detected once. The rearrangement links TRBV5-1 to TRBJ1-5; D gene unclear. The length of the CDR3 is 15 residues. Germline V CDR1 and CDR2: SGHRS, YFSETQ. V was cut by 0 bases and J by 1 base, with 8 bases left in between. The CDR3 DNA sequence: TGCGCCAGCAGCTTGGGCATCGGGAGCAATCAGCCCCAGCATTTT. Amino acid sequence: CASSLGIGSNQPQHF.

This clone showed up just once. The rearrangement uses TRBV28 and TRBJ2-7; no firm D call. The CDR3 sequence is 13 residues long. CDR1 MDHEN and CDR2 SYDVKM come from the germline V gene. The V and J ends lost 8 bases and 2 bases respectively, with 13 bases between them. CDR3 DNA sequence: TGTGCCAGCCTCGACCCGAGGACCTACGAGCAGTACTTC. Translation gives CASLDPRTYEQYF.

This chain joins TRBV14 and TRBJ2-7; 7 bases fit TRBD2. The CDR3 extends over 16 amino acids. The germline V gene encodes CDR1 SGHDN and CDR2 FVKESK. Unmatched junction bases numbered 15, after V lost 4 bases and J lost 6 bases. The CDR3 sequence: CASSLLTSRGRGEQYF. The CDR3 region has the DNA TGTGCCAGCAGCCTCCTCACGAGTCGCGGGAGAGGCGAGCAGTACTTC.

This sequence joins TRBV27 and TRBJ2-7; tentatively, D is TRBD1 (6 bases). Germline loops: CDR1 MNHEY, CDR2 SMNVEV (reference sequence). This CDR3 spans 11 amino acids. V dropped 10 bases and J dropped 2 bases, with 9 bases sitting between them. CDR3 in DNA: TGTGCCACGACAGGACCCTACGAGCAGTACTTC. Translation: CATTGPYEQYF.

The genes are TRBV28 and TRBJ2-1; the D is unclear. Trimming took off 0 bases at V and 4 bases at J, with 7 bases between the two ends. The CDR3 spans 14 residues. Per germline, CDR1 MDHEN and CDR2 SYDVKM. The CDR3 region is CASSLWKTYNEQFF. The CDR3 coding sequence is TGTGCCAGCAGTTTATGGAAGACTTACAATGAGCAGTTCTTC.

This clone was seen more than once but under ten times. This chain uses TRBV27 with TRBJ1-4; D is undetermined. Trimming left V 3 bases short and J 7 bases short, with 15 bases between. The CDR3 length is 15 residues. Germline lookup yields CDR1 MNHEY and CDR2 SMNVEV (reference sequence). CDR3 sequence reads: CASSLTGSYGEKLFF. In nucleotides, the CDR3 is TGTGCCAGCAGTTTGACCGGGAGTTATGGTGAAAAACTGTTTTTT.

J is TRBJ1-1 and V is TRBV29-1; D gene ambiguous. CDR1 SQVTM and CDR2 ANQGSEA come from the germline V gene. This CDR3 spans 14 amino acids. Deletions cut 6 bases from V and 2 bases from J, with 16 bases between. CDR3 in amino acids: CSVAPGQQNTEAFF. The CDR3 bases are TGCAGCGTCGCGCCTGGGCAGCAAAACACTGAAGCTTTCTTT.